Presented here are 30 T cell receptor beta chains from one specimen sequenced in a study of blood T cell repertoires in COVID-19. Profiling relied on immunoSEQ multiplex PCR, and the TCRdb table lists in-frame clones only, not all of them. The table has hundreds of thousands of clones, approximately 90% seen once. Sequencing was carried out using PBMCs or T cells enriched from blood (not recorded which). These receptors were obtained from a man aged 18 to 30 who had recovered from COVID-19.

This clone turned up a few times. The chain combines TRBV5-1 with TRBJ1-2; TRBD1 might be the D (5 bases). V shed 2 bases and J shed 3 bases, with 11 bases lying between them. The germline V gene has CDR1 SGHRS and CDR2 YFSETQ. The CDR3 runs 14 residues. The chain's CDR3 is CASSFRGGHYGYTF. In DNA, the CDR3 is TGCGCCAGCAGCTTTAGGGGAGGGCACTATGGCTACACCTTC.

The J gene is TRBJ2-3, the V gene TRBV11-3, with D perhaps matching TRBD2 (6 bases). The CDR3 extends over 15 amino acids. The V and J ends lost 4 bases and 2 bases respectively, with 13 bases between them. From germline, CDR1 is SGHNT and CDR2 YENEEA. The chain's CDR3 is CASSWSGSSTDTQYF. DNA for the CDR3: TGTGCCAGCAGCTGGAGCGGGTCTTCCACAGATACGCAGTATTTT. Using reference TRBV11-3 and TRBJ2-3 for the parts outside the CDR3, the full variable domain is EAGVVQSPRYKIIEKKQPVAFWCNPISGHNTLYWYLQNLGQGPELLIRYENEEAVDDSQLPKDRFSAERLKGVDSTLKIQPAELGDSAVYLCASSWSGSSTDTQYFGPGTRLTVL.

The chain recombines TRBV5-1 with TRBJ2-6; TRBD1 agrees at 7 bases. There are 15 residues in the CDR3. Germline assignment: CDR1 SGHRS and CDR2 YFSETQ. The V gene end was trimmed by 5 bases and the J gene end by 2 bases; junction bases not matched to a gene: 4. CDR3 nucleotide sequence: TGCGCCAGCAGACCACAGGGGACTGGGGCCAACGTCCTGACTTTC. This gives the protein CASRPQGTGANVLTF. The full variable domain, completed using reference TRBV5-1 and TRBJ2-6, is KAGVTQTPRYLIKTRGQQVTLSCSPISGHRSVSWYQQTPGQGLQFLFEYFSETQRNKGNFPGRFSGRQFSNSRSEMNVSTLELGDSALYLCASRPQGTGANVLTFGAGSRLTVL.

The rearrangement links TRBV7-8 to TRBJ1-1; tentatively, D is TRBD1 (5 bases). CDR1 SGHVS and CDR2 FQNEAQ come from the germline V gene. This CDR3 is 16 amino acids long. V shed 5 bases and J shed 0 bases, with 16 bases lying between them. CDR3 loop: CASSAQVGPMNTEAFF. The DNA for the CDR3 is TGTGCCAGCAGCGCCCAGGTGGGGCCGATGAACACTGAAGCTTTCTTT.

The chain uses TRBV28 and TRBJ1-1, with D possibly TRBD1 on 5 matching bases. Trimming took 0 bases from V and 5 from J, leaving 13 bases between them. The CDR3 runs 15 residues. CDR1 is MDHEN, CDR2 SYDVKM, per germline. CDR3 sequence (DNA): TGTGCCAGCAGTTTATGGGCCGGGGGAAGGACTGAAGCTTTCTTT. Translation gives CASSLWAGGRTEAFF.

V is TRBV13 and J is TRBJ1-1, with 9 bases identical to TRBD1. Germline-derived CDR1 and CDR2 are PRHDT and FYEKMQ (reference sequence). There are 14 residues in the CDR3. V shed 0 bases and J 4 bases; nucleotides not matched to a gene: 0. CDR3 nucleotide sequence: TGTGCCAGCAGCTTAGGGACAGGGGGCACTGAAGCTTTCTTT. This encodes CASSLGTGGTEAFF.

In nucleotides, the CDR3 is TGTGCCAGCAGCTACCTATCCAGGGGGGTTGCCTACGAGCAGTACTTC. Protein: CASSYLSRGVAYEQYF. The chain couples TRBV5-4 to TRBJ2-7, with D maybe TRBD1 (7 bases). From germline, CDR1 is SGHNT and CDR2 YYREEE (reference sequence). V lost 3 bases, J lost 2 bases, and 18 bases lay in between. This CDR3 region has 16 residues.

V gene TRBV9 combines with J gene TRBJ2-1, with D perhaps matching TRBD2 (6 bases). CDR3 length: 13 residues. V lost 1 base, J lost 9 bases, and 11 bases lay in between. CDR1 SGDLS and CDR2 YYNGEE come from the germline V gene. The CDR3 nucleotides are TGTGCCAGCAGCGTATCAGAGGGAGGTGAGCAGTTCTTC. Translating it yields CASSVSEGGEQFF.

The V and J genes are TRBV7-6 and TRBJ1-5; TRBD1 is a possible D gene (5 bases). The CDR3 is 13 amino acids. The V gene lost 5 bases and the J gene lost 5 bases, with 10 bases spanning the gap. The germline V gene encodes CDR1 SGHVS and CDR2 FNYEAQ. For the CDR3, the DNA is TGTGCCAGCAGCGCAGGGTTTGATCAGCCCCAGCATTTT. It translates to CASSAGFDQPQHF.

The chain couples TRBV12-3 or TRBV12-4 to TRBJ1-4; maybe TRBD1 (5 bases). This CDR3 has 12 residues. V was trimmed by 6 bases and J by 9 bases, leaving 11 bases between them. CDR3 DNA sequence: TGTGCCAGCAGAATGACAGATCAAAAACTGTTTTTT. As protein: CASRMTDQKLFF.

This chain uses TRBV29-1 with TRBJ1-1; 8 bases are shared with TRBD1. This CDR3 is 14 amino acids long. V dropped 6 bases and J dropped 0; count of bases not matched to a gene: 6. Germline-derived CDR1 and CDR2 are SQVTM and ANQGSEA. CDR3 in amino acids: CSVGQGLLNTEAFF. In nucleotides, the CDR3 is TGCAGCGTAGGACAGGGCCTCCTGAACACTGAAGCTTTCTTT.

The V and J genes are TRBV10-3 and TRBJ2-5, with 12 bases that match TRBD2. CDR3 length: 14 amino acids. With 10 bases clipped from V and 1 base from J, the junction kept 4 bases outside the gene matches. Germline values: CDR1 ENHRY, CDR2 SYGVKD. CDR3 sequence: CATLAGGLQETQYF. Written as DNA, the CDR3 is TGTGCCACACTAGCGGGAGGACTCCAAGAGACCCAGTACTTC.

This clone was seen once. In this CDR3 the conserved last residue, phenylalanine or tryptophan, is missing, so a read error is likely. Because the CDR3's place on the DNA is in doubt, the DNA is left out and the CDR3 is given as listed by TCRdb. This CDR3 is CASSPGQARLQST. The chain recombines TRBV6-6 with TRBJ2-4; TRBD1, the D gene given by the table, was not confirmed from the DNA. The germline V gene has CDR1 MNHNY and CDR2 SVGAGI (reference sequence). The CDR3 has 13 residues if both end residues are counted.

The chain carries TRBV7-3 and TRBJ1-2, with 7 bases aligning to TRBD1. Germline V gene sequence: CDR1 SGHTA, CDR2 FQGTGA. The trim removed 4 bases at V and 8 bases at J, leaving 13 bases unmatched. The length of the CDR3 is 15 residues. CDR3 in DNA: TGTGCCAGCAGCTCGACAGGGTTGGGATTGGGAGGCTACACCTTC. This sequence encodes CASSSTGLGLGGYTF.

This clone was seen a single time. The chain is built from TRBV28 and TRBJ1-2; D possibly corresponds to TRBD1 (5 bases). The V gene's germline CDR1 is MDHEN and CDR2 SYDVKM. V was pared by 6 bases and J by 0 bases, with 11 bases between. This CDR3 is 14 amino acids long. The CDR3 nucleotides are TGTGCCAGCAGGGAATGGGGGGCTAACTATGGCTACACCTTC. It translates to CASREWGANYGYTF.

Here the CDR3 DNA reads TGTGCCAGCAGTAAAACAGGGGGCCTGCAAGAGACCCAGTACTTC. Encoded protein: CASSKTGGLQETQYF. The rearrangement joins TRBV25-1 to TRBJ2-5; 9 positions agree with TRBD1. V shed 5 bases and J 2 bases; nucleotides not matched to a gene: 6. The CDR3 runs 15 residues. Germline CDR1 is MGHDK and CDR2 is SYGVNS.

This clone was detected only once. The chain couples TRBV5-1 to TRBJ1-2; D unresolved. Trimming cost V 0 bases and J 6 bases, with 6 bases left between them. CDR3 size: 12 residues. The germline V gene has CDR1 SGHRS and CDR2 YFSETQ. The CDR3 is CASSLGHDGYTF. CDR3 in DNA: TGCGCCAGCAGCTTGGGACATGATGGCTACACCTTC.

The rearrangement uses TRBV29-1 and TRBJ1-2, with TRBD1 identical over 9 bases. There are 13 residues in the CDR3. With V trimmed by 6 bases and J by 7 bases, 9 bases remained unmatched. Per germline, CDR1 SQVTM and CDR2 ANQGSEA. CDR3 in DNA: TGCAGCGTGGCTCCGGGACAGGGTGTTGGCTACACCTTC. It encodes CSVAPGQGVGYTF.

The chain uses TRBV5-5 and TRBJ2-5; 8 bases line up with TRBD1. CDR1 and CDR2 (germline): SGHKS, YYEKEE (reference sequence). Trimming cost V 3 bases and J 0 bases; bases outside gene matches: 4. This CDR3 spans 15 amino acids. The CDR3 sequence is CASSSPDRDQETQYF. The CDR3 region has the DNA TGTGCCAGCAGCTCCCCGGACAGGGACCAAGAGACCCAGTACTTC.

The chain employs TRBV4-1 and TRBJ1-3; 10 positions agree with TRBD1. In germline, CDR1 is MGHRA, CDR2 YSYEKL. The CDR3 runs 18 residues. The V segment lost 1 base and the J segment 2 bases; nucleotides outside the gene matches: 8. The CDR3 is CASSQVPPGTGAGNTIYF. Here the CDR3 DNA reads TGCGCCAGCAGCCAAGTTCCTCCCGGGACAGGGGCTGGAAACACCATATATTTT.

The V gene is TRBV7-9, the J gene TRBJ1-2, with a possible D match to TRBD1 (6 bases). There are 17 residues in the CDR3. The V end was cut by 5 bases, the J end by 0 bases, with 19 bases between. Germline lookup yields CDR1 SEHNR and CDR2 FQNEAQ (reference sequence). This chain's CDR3 is CASSRGQNYYANYGYTF. CDR3 DNA: TGTGCCAGCAGCCGCGGACAGAACTATTATGCTAACTATGGCTACACCTTC.

This rearrangement joins TRBV7-9 to TRBJ2-7; tentatively, D is TRBD1 (5 bases). The length of the CDR3 is 17 residues. V dropped 2 bases and J dropped 0 bases, with 17 bases sitting between them. Germline values: CDR1 SEHNR, CDR2 FQNEAQ (reference sequence). Here the CDR3 DNA reads TGTGCCAGCAGCTTACTCGTAGGCAGGGCTTACTCCTACGAGCAGTACTTC. Translation: CASSLLVGRAYSYEQYF.

The chain employs TRBV6-4 and TRBJ1-1; D gene ambiguous. This CDR3 region has 13 residues. The germline CDR1 and CDR2 sequences are MRHNA and SNTAGT. V lost 5 bases to trimming and J lost 0 bases, with 7 bases between them. The CDR3: CASSLTVNTEAFF. The CDR3 DNA reads as TGTGCCAGCAGTCTTACAGTGAACACTGAAGCTTTCTTT.

V and J are TRBV7-9 and TRBJ2-3; D is perhaps TRBD1 (5 bases). Per the germline V gene, CDR1 is SEHNR and CDR2 is FQNEAQ (reference sequence). V was cut by 2 bases and J by 0 bases, with 18 bases left in between. This CDR3 contains 18 residues. The CDR3 sequence: CASSLRVGAPTSTDTQYF. For the CDR3, the DNA is TGTGCCAGCAGCTTACGGGTAGGGGCCCCGACTAGCACAGATACGCAGTATTTT.

V usage is TRBV2 and J usage is TRBJ2-3, with TRBD1 matching over 9 bases. The germline V gene encodes CDR1 SNHLY and CDR2 FYNNEI. V shed 1 base and J 4 bases; nucleotides not matched to a gene: 18. The CDR3 sequence is 20 residues long. The CDR3, as DNA: TGTGCCAGCAGTGAAGAAGGGACAGGGATAATCCGAAAGGACTCAGATACGCAGTATTTT. Protein: CASSEEGTGIIRKDSDTQYF.

The chain recombines TRBV29-1 with TRBJ2-1; a possible D gene is TRBD2 (5 bases). The V end lost 3 bases, the J end lost 7 bases, and 19 bases lay between the germline ends. This CDR3 contains 15 residues. CDR1 and CDR2 from the germline V gene are SQVTM and ANQGSEA. CDR3 coding DNA: TGCAGCGTTGAGGATGGGTGGACTCTGGGGAATGAGCAGTTCTTC. This gives the protein CSVEDGWTLGNEQFF.

The CDR3 reads CASRSTGGASGELFF. The CDR3 DNA reads as TGTGCCAGCAGGTCTACAGGGGGCGCGTCCGGGGAGCTGTTTTTT. The gene calls are TRBV7-9 and TRBJ2-2; 9 positions match TRBD1. With 6 bases clipped from V and 6 bases from J, the junction kept 8 bases outside the gene matches. Germline CDR1 is SEHNR and CDR2 is FQNEAQ (reference sequence). The CDR3 has 15 residues.

This clone was detected many times. J is TRBJ1-5 and V is TRBV10-3, with a possible D match to TRBD1 (6 bases). The V end lost 4 bases, the J end lost 5 bases, and 9 bases lay between the germline ends. This CDR3 contains 13 residues. CDR1 is ENHRY and CDR2 is SYGVKD in the germline V gene. CDR3 in amino acids: CAISVNRDQPQHF. The CDR3 nucleotides are TGTGCCATCAGTGTTAACAGGGATCAGCCCCAGCATTTT.

This rearrangement joins TRBV7-2 to TRBJ1-5, with D perhaps matching TRBD1 (5 bases). The CDR3 totals 15 residues. V was cut by 4 bases and J by 3 bases, with 13 bases left in between. Germline CDR1 reads SGHTA; CDR2 reads FQGNSA. The CDR3 DNA reads TGTGCCAGCAGCTGGGGAGGGACGATCAATCAGCCCCAGCATTTT. Translated: CASSWGGTINQPQHF.

This clone occurred a few times. The chain couples TRBV28 to TRBJ1-5, with TRBD1 as a possible D gene (6 bases). V dropped 5 bases and J dropped 6 bases, with 8 bases sitting between them. The CDR3 has 12 residues. CDR1 and CDR2 from the germline V gene are MDHEN and SYDVKM. CDR3 DNA sequence: TGTGCCAGCAGTACAGGGCTTCAGCCCCAGCATTTT. Translated, it gives CASSTGLQPQHF.